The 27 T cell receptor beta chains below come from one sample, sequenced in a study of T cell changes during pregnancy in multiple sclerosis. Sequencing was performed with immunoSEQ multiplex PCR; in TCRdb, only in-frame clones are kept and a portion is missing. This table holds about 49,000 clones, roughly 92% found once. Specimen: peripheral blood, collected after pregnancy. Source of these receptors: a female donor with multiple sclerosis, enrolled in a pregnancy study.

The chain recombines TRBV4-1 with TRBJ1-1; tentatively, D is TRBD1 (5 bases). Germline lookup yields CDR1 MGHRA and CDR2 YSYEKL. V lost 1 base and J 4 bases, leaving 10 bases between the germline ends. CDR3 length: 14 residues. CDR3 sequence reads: CASSQVGGITEAFF. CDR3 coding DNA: TGCGCCAGCAGCCAAGTCGGGGGGATCACTGAAGCTTTCTTT.

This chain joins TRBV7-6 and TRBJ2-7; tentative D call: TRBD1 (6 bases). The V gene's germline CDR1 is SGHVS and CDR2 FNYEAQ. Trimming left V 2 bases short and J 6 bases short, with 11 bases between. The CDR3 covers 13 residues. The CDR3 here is CASSLYSGAEQYF. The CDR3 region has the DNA TGTGCCAGCAGCTTATATTCAGGGGCCGAGCAGTACTTC.

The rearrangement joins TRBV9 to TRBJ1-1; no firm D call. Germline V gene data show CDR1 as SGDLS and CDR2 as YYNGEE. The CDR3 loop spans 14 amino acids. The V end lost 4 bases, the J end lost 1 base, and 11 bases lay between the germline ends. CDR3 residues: CASSPQTWNTEAFF. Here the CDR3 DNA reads TGTGCCAGCAGCCCGCAAACTTGGAACACTGAAGCTTTCTTT.

The CDR3 here is CASSDAGGSYEQYF. The CDR3 DNA reads TGCGCCAGCAGTGACGCCGGGGGGTCCTACGAGCAGTACTTC. This rearrangement joins TRBV10-2 to TRBJ2-7; 7 nucleotides align to TRBD2. Trimming at V came to 3 bases and at J to 1 base, leaving 3 bases not matched to a gene. The CDR3 is 14 amino acids. Looked up from germline, CDR1 is WSHSY and CDR2 is SAAADI.

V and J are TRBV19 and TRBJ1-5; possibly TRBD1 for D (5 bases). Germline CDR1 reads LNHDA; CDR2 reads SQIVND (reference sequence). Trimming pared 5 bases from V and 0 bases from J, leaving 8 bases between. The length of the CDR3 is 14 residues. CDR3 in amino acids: CASSYQGSNQPQHF. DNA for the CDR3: TGTGCCAGTAGTTATCAGGGTAGCAATCAGCCCCAGCATTTT. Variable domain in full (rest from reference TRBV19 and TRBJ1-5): DGGITQSPKYLFRKEGQNVTLSCEQNLNHDAMYWYRQDPGQGLRLIYYSQIVNDFQKGDIAEGYSVSREKKESFPLTVTSAQKNPTAFYLCASSYQGSNQPQHFGDGTRLSIL.

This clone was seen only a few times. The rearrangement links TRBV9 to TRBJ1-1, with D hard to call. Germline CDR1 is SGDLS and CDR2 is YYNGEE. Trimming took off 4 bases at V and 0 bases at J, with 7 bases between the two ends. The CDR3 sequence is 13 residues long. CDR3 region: CASSSGLNTEAFF. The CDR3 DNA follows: TGTGCCAGCAGCTCCGGGTTGAACACTGAAGCTTTCTTT.

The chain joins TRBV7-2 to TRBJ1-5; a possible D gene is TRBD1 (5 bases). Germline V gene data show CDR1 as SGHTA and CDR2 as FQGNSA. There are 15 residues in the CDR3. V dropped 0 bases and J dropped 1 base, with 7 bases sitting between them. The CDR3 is CASSLARQSNQPQHF. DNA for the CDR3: TGTGCCAGCAGCTTAGCGAGACAGAGCAATCAGCCCCAGCATTTT.

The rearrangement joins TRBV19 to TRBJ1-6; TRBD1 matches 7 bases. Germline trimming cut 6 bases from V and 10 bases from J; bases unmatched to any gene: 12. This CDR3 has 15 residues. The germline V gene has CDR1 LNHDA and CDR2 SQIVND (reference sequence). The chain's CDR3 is CASRQGHLIASPLHF. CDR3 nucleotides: TGTGCCAGTAGACAGGGGCATTTGATTGCCTCACCCCTCCACTTT.

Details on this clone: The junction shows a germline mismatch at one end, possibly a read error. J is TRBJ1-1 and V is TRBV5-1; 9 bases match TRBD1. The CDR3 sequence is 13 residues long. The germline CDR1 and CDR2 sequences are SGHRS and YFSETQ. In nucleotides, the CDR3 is TGCGCCACCAGCCCCACAGGGGGCAGGGAGGCTTTCTTT. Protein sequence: CATSPTGGREAFF.

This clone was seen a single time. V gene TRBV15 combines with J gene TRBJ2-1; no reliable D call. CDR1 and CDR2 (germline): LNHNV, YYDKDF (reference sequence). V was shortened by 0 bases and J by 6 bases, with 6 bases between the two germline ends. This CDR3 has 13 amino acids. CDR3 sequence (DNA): TGTGCCACCAGCAGAGATCTCGGCAATGAGCAGTTCTTC. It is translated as CATSRDLGNEQFF.

The chain's CDR3 is CASYPWAMNTEAFF. In DNA form, the CDR3 reads TGTGCCAGCTATCCTTGGGCCATGAACACTGAAGCTTTCTTT. J is TRBJ1-1 and V is TRBV7-9; D gene ambiguous. The CDR3 totals 14 residues. V was clipped by 8 bases and J by 0 bases, with 13 bases between them. The germline CDR1 and CDR2 sequences are SEHNR and FQNEAQ (reference sequence).

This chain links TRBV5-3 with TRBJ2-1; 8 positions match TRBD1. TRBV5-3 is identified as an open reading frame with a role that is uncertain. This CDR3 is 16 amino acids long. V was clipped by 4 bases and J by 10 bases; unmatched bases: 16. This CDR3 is CARSAGQGGPSWEQFF. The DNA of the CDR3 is TGTGCCAGAAGCGCCGGACAGGGAGGCCCCTCATGGGAGCAGTTCTTC.

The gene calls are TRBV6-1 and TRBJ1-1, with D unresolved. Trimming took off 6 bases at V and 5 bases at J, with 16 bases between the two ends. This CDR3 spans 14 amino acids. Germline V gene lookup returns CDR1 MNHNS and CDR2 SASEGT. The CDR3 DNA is TGTGCCAGCAGGATAAGGGAAGGAGGAACTGAAGCTTTCTTT. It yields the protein CASRIREGGTEAFF.

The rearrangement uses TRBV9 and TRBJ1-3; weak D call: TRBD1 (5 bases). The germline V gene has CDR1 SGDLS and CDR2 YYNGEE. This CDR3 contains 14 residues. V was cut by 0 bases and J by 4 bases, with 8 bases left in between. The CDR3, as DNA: TGTGCCAGCAGCGTAGGCGGGGCAGGAAACACCATATATTTT. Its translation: CASSVGGAGNTIYF.

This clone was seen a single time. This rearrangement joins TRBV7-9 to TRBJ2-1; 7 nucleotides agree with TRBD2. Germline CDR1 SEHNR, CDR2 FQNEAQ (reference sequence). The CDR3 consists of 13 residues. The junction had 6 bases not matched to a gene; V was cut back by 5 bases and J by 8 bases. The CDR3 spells CASSGGVLYEQFF. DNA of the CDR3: TGTGCCAGCAGCGGGGGGGTTTTGTATGAGCAGTTCTTC.

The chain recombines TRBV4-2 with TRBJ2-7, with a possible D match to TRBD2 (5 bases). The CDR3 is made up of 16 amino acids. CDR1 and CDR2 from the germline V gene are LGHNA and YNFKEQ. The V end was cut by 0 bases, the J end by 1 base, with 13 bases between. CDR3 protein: CASSQEPGSRSYEQYF. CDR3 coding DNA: TGTGCCAGCAGCCAAGAACCGGGGAGTAGATCCTACGAGCAGTACTTC.

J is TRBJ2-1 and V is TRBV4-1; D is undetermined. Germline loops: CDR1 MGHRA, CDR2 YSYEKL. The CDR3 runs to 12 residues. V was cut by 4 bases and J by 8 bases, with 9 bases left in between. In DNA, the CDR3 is TGCGCCAGCAGCCCGAATACGGATGAGCAGTTCTTC. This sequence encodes CASSPNTDEQFF.

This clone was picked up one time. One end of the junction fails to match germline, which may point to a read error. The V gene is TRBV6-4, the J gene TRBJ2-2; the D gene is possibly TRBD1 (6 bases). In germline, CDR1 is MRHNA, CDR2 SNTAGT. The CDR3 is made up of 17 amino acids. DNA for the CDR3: TGTGCCAGCAGTGAGCAAACAGGGAGTTCGAAAACCGGGGAGCTGTTTTTT. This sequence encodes CASSEQTGSSKTGELFF.

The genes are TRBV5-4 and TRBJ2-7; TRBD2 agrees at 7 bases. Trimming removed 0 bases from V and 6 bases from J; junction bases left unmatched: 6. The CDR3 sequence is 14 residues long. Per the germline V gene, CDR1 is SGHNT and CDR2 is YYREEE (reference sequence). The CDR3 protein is CASSLGLGEGEQYF. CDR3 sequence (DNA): TGTGCCAGCAGCTTGGGGCTGGGGGAGGGCGAGCAGTACTTC. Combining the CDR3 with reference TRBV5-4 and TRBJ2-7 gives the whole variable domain ETGVTQSPTHLIKTRGQQVTLRCSSQSGHNTVSWYQQALGQGPQFIFQYYREEENGRGNFPPRFSGLQFPNYSSELNVNALELDDSALYLCASSLGLGEGEQYFGPGTRLTVT.

CDR3 nucleotide sequence: TGCGCCAGCGGCAAGCAGGGGCTCTTCAATCAGCCCCAGCATTTT. It translates to CASGKQGLFNQPQHF. V is TRBV4-1 and J is TRBJ1-5; D might be TRBD1 (6 bases). The CDR3 length is 15 residues. Germline-derived CDR1 and CDR2 are MGHRA and YSYEKL. Trimming took 8 bases from V and 3 from J, leaving 17 bases between them.

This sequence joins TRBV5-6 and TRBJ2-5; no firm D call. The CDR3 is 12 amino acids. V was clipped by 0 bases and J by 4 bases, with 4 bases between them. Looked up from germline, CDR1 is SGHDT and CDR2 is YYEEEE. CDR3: CASSLAVETQYF. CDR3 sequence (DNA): TGTGCCAGCAGCTTGGCCGTAGAGACCCAGTACTTC.

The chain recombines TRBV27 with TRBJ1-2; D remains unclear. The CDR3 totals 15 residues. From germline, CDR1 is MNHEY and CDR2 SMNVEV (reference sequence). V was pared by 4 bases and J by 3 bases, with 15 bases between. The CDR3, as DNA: TGTGCCAGCAGTTCCATCGATGAAGCTTACTATGGCTACACCTTC. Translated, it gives CASSSIDEAYYGYTF.

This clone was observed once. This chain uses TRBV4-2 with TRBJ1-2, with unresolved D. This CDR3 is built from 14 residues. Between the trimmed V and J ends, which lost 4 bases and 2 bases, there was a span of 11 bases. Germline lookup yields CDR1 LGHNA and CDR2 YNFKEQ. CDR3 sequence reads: CASSPVEVNYGYTF. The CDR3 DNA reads TGTGCCAGCAGCCCCGTCGAGGTCAACTATGGCTACACCTTC.

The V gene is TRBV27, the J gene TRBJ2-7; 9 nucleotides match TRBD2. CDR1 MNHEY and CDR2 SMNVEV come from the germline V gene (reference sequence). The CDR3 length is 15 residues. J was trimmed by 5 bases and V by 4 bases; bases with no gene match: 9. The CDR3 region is CASSSAAAGGDEQYF. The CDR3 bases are TGTGCCAGCAGTTCGGCGGCGGCGGGAGGGGACGAGCAGTACTTC.

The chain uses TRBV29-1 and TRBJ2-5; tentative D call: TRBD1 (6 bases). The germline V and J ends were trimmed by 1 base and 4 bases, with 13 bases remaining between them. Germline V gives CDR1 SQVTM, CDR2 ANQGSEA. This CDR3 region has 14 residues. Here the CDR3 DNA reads TGCAGCGTTGAAGGACAGGTTAGAGGAGAGACCCAGTACTTC. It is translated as CSVEGQVRGETQYF.

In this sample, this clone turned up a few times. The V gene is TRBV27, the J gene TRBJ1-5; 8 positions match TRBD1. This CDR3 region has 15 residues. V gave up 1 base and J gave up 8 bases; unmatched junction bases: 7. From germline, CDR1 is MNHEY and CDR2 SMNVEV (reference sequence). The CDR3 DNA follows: TGTGCCAGCAGTTTATACAGGGGGGCAATCGAGCCCCAGCATTTT. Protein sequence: CASSLYRGAIEPQHF.

The CDR3: CASRPTGNYGYTF. CDR3 DNA sequence: TGTGCCAGCAGACCGACAGGGAACTATGGCTACACCTTC. The V call is TRBV5-4, the J call TRBJ1-2, with 7 bases that match TRBD1. The V segment lost 5 bases and the J segment 2 bases; nucleotides outside the gene matches: 3. Per the germline V gene, CDR1 is SGHNT and CDR2 is YYREEE (reference sequence). The CDR3 contains 13 residues.